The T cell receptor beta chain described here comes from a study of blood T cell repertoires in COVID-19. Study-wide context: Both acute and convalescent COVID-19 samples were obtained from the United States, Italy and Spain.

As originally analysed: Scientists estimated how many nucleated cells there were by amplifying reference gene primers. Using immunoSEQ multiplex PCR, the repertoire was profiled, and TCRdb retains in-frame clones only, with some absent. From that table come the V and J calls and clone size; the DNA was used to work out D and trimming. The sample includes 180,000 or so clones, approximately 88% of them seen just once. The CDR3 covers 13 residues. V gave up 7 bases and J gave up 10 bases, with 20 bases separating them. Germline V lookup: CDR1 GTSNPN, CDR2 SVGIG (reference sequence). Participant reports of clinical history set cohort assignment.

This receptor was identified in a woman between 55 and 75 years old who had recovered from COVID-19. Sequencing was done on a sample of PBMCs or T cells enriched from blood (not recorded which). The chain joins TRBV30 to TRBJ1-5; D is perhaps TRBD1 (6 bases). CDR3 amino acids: CASTSGQTGPQHF. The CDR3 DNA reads TGTGCCTCCACCTCAGGACAGACTGGACCCCAGCATTTT.